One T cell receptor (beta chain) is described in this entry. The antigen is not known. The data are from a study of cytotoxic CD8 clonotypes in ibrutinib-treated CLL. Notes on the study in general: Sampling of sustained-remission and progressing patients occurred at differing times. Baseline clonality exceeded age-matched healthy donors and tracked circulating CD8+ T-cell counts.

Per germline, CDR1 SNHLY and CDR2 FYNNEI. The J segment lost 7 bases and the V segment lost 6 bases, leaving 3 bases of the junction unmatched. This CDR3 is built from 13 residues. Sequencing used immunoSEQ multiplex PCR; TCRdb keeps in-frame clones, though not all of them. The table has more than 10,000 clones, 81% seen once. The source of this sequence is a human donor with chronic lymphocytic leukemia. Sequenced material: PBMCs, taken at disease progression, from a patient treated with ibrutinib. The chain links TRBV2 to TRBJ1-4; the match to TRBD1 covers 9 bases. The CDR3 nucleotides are TGTGCCAGCAGGGGGACAGGGTTTGAAAAACTGTTTTTT. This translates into CASRGTGFEKLFF.